The 3 T cell receptor beta chains below all came from one sample that was sequenced in a study of Ad26.COV2.S vaccination and SARS-CoV-2 variants (dated by TCRdb to the early 2020s). Library preparation used the immunoSEQ multiplex PCR assay. The table was pulled from immuneACCESS by TCRdb, which kept in-frame rearrangements only. Such tables lose some clones; where checked, under half of the loss comes from unresolved V genes, and the rest has no known cause. For this sample there are some 290,000 clones; about 82% appear just once. The top ten clonotypes cover around 2% of the sample. This specimen's treatment or condition label, interpreted: 19 received Ad26.COV2.S at low or high dose, single or two shots; a few received placebo; per-sample allocation not given. Repertoires of vaccine and placebo recipients were sequenced from samples taken on day 63 after the first injection. The sequencing here drew on peripheral blood, taken in a trial of Ad26.COV2.S vaccine versus placebo. The receptors were gathered from a person aged 18-60 years who received the Ad26.COV2.S COVID-19 vaccine or a placebo.

This rearrangement joins TRBV10-2 to TRBJ2-4, with 9 bases fitting TRBD1. Germline V lookup: CDR1 WSHSY, CDR2 SAAADI. With 5 bases clipped from V and 6 bases from J, the junction kept 5 bases outside the gene matches. The CDR3 spans 14 residues. The DNA for the CDR3 is TGCGCCAGCAGTAGGGACAGGGCAACAAACATTCAGTACTTC. This codes for CASSRDRATNIQYF.

J is TRBJ2-7 and V is TRBV28; D is undetermined. There are 15 residues in the CDR3. Germline-derived CDR1 and CDR2 are MDHEN and SYDVKM. V was pared by 6 bases and J by 0 bases, with 15 bases between. CDR3 region: CASRTTGRSSYEQYF. The CDR3, as DNA: TGTGCCAGCAGAACAACCGGACGGAGCTCCTACGAGCAGTACTTC.

This chain joins TRBV19 and TRBJ1-4; TRBD1 matches 8 bases. CDR1 is LNHDA and CDR2 is SQIVND in the germline V gene (reference sequence). CDR3 length: 17 amino acids. Trimming removed 3 bases from V and 7 bases from J; junction bases left unmatched: 13. The CDR3 nucleotides are TGTGCCAGTAGTATTGGCAGGGGGCGACGCGTCACTGAAAAACTGTTTTTT. Translation gives CASSIGRGRRVTEKLFF.